Below, one T cell receptor beta chain is given with its context. The antigen remains unidentified. Between the trimmed V and J ends, which lost 6 bases and 4 bases, there was a span of 13 bases. The CDR3 has 13 amino acids. Looked up from germline, CDR1 is SQVTM and CDR2 is ANQGSEA. These data are taken from a study of CD8 T cells in ankylosing spondylitis. TCRdb itself ran the 5' RACE reads through MiXCR, one entry per CDR3 protein. The table has about 340,000 distinct CDR3 sequences, roughly 14% seen once. Study-level results: Reportedly, matched ankylosing spondylitis synovial fluid was significantly enriched for disease-linked clones. A TCR beta motif of under 10 highly homologous variants appeared characteristic of ankylosing spondylitis blood. CD8+ disease-linked clones were present at relatively low frequencies in blood. Reactive arthritis synovial fluid and blood were previously reported to contain some motif variants.

This chain connects TRBV29-1 to TRBJ2-1, with D perhaps given as TRBD1 or TRBD2 (5 bases each). Sequencing used blood, either unsorted or a sorted T cell fraction (not recorded which). The receptor's source is a male donor with ankylosing spondylitis or in good health (not recorded which). Here the CDR3 DNA reads TGCAGCGTCCGGGACCCACAATACAATGAGCAGTTCTTC. This translates into CSVRDPQYNEQFF.